This T cell receptor beta chain was identified in a study of cytomegalovirus exposure and HLA in healthy donors. Background on the study: Early released data had tens of millions of unique TCRs, all coming from HLA-typed donors. Overall study results and limits: It was only CMV serostatus that was available as immune exposure information. TCR sequences were mostly rare, though some public TCRs occurred in many donors. In an earlier analysis, productive rearrangement rates for most beta V segments clustered near 87% or 30%.

This CDR3 comprises 14 residues. In germline, CDR1 is SGHRS, CDR2 YFSETQ. Trimming pared 4 bases from V and 0 bases from J, leaving 10 bases between. As concerns this clone: Its antigen is as yet unknown.

Researchers ran the PCR with 60 Vbeta and 13 Jbeta primers. Clones were read by immunoSEQ multiplex PCR, and TCRdb kept only the in-frame ones, dropping some. The sample holds approximately 150,000 clones; 60% to 80% are singletons and the top ten take approximately 3.2%. The sequence was collected from a man aged 35 to 55 in good health and CMV-seronegative. The gene calls are TRBV5-1 and TRBJ1-2; D call uncertain. What was sequenced was PBMCs. CDR3 nucleotide sequence: TGCGCCAGCAGCCCGCCGGGAGCTAACTATGGCTACACCTTC. This translates into CASSPPGANYGYTF.